The source of this TCR beta chain is a study of neurological immune-mediated disorders. As for the cDNA, it was generated by 5'RACE with 10-nucleotide random UMIs. TCRdb re-called the 5' RACE reads with MiXCR, one entry per CDR3 protein. The sample lists around 69,000 distinct CDR3 sequences; 3% to 3.5% were seen once. In its sample, this clonotype was seen many times. Germline V gene lookup returns CDR1 DFQATT and CDR2 SNEGSKA (reference sequence). Between the trimmed V and J ends, which lost 0 bases and 8 bases, there was a span of 10 bases. The CDR3 loop spans 12 amino acids. The V gene is TRBV20-1, the J gene TRBJ1-1; the D is unclear. The clonotype originates from a man aged 40-49 years with multiple sclerosis. The specimen was PBMCs. CDR3 sequence: CSARDGGREAFF. The DNA of the CDR3 is TGCAGTGCTAGAGATGGAGGCCGCGAAGCTTTCTTT.